These 30 T cell receptor beta chains were sequenced from one sample in a study of blood T cell repertoires in COVID-19. Using immunoSEQ multiplex PCR, the repertoire was profiled, and TCRdb retains in-frame clones only, with some absent. The repertoire includes 150,000 to 200,000 clones, approximately 87% of them detected once, and 3.7% sits in the top ten. The specimen was peripheral blood. All receptors derive from a man younger than 35 with active or convalescent COVID-19.

This chain joins TRBV2 and TRBJ2-7; TRBD2 aligns across 7 bases. The germline V gene encodes CDR1 SNHLY and CDR2 FYNNEI. Losses at the gene ends were 6 bases for V and 4 bases for J; bases not matched to a gene: 12. CDR3 length: 15 amino acids. In DNA form, the CDR3 reads TGTGCCAGCAGCCCTAGCGGACTAACCTCTTACGAGCAGTACTTC. Translated, it gives CASSPSGLTSYEQYF. Based on the CDR3 plus reference TRBV2 and TRBJ2-7, the full variable domain is EPEVTQTPSHQVTQMGQEVILRCVPISNHLYFYWYRQILGQKVEFLVSFYNNEISEKSEIFDDQFSVERPDGSNFTLKIRSTKLEDSAMYFCASSPSGLTSYEQYFGPGTRLTVT.

The chain links TRBV3-1 (or the pseudogene TRBV3-2) to TRBJ2-7; TRBD2 matches 14 bases. Germline CDR1 reads LGHDT; CDR2 reads YNNKEL (reference sequence). V lost 1 base and J lost 6; bases outside the gene matches: 8. This CDR3 has 17 amino acids. This CDR3 reads CASSQVMGTSGSAEQYF. The CDR3 nucleotides read TGTGCCAGCAGCCAAGTAATGGGGACTAGCGGGAGTGCCGAGCAGTACTTC.

V and J are TRBV15 and TRBJ1-1, with no clear D. Germline V gives CDR1 LNHNV, CDR2 YYDKDF (reference sequence). V shed 5 bases and J shed 1 base, with 8 bases lying between them. CDR3 length equals 13 residues. Written as DNA, the CDR3 is TGTGCCACCAGCTATACAAGGAACACTGAAGCTTTCTTT. It yields the protein CATSYTRNTEAFF.

The chain recombines TRBV7-8 with TRBJ1-1, with D perhaps TRBD1 (5 bases). The CDR3 contains 14 residues. With 5 bases removed from V and 3 bases from J, the gap between germline ends came to 13 bases. CDR1 is SGHVS, CDR2 FQNEAQ, per germline. The CDR3 coding sequence is TGTGCCAGCAGCCGGGGGTTAGCGGACACTGAAGCTTTCTTT. Encoded protein: CASSRGLADTEAFF. The full variable domain, with the rest looked up from reference TRBV7-8 and TRBJ1-1, is GAGVSQSPRYKVAKRGQDVALRCDPISGHVSLFWYQQALGQGPEFLTYFQNEAQLDKSGLPSDRFFAERPEGSVSTLKIQRTQQEDSAVYLCASSRGLADTEAFFGQGTRLTVV.

The chain is built from TRBV5-6 and TRBJ1-3, with 8 bases lining up with TRBD1. The ends lost 4 bases at V and 8 bases at J; junction bases unmatched: 5. This CDR3 contains 13 residues. Germline lookup yields CDR1 SGHDT and CDR2 YYEEEE. CDR3 DNA sequence: TGTGCCAGCAGCATAGGACAGGGACACACCATATATTTT. It encodes CASSIGQGHTIYF.

The chain links TRBV1 to TRBJ2-1; the DNA was not compared with TRBD2, the D call given in the table. TRBV1 is reported as a pseudogene. The CDR3 runs to 16 residues. The CDR3 region is CTSSQAMRGGCDEQFF. The CDR3 DNA reads as TGCACCAGCAGCCAAGCTATGCGGGGGGGTTGTGATGAGCAGTTCTTC.

The V and J genes are TRBV6-5 and TRBJ1-3; D remains ambiguous. The CDR3 is 15 residues long. CDR1 MNHEY and CDR2 SVGAGI come from the germline V gene. The V and J ends lost 6 bases and 4 bases respectively, with 16 bases between them. CDR3 sequence reads: CASSDEGGRGNTIYF. The CDR3 bases are TGTGCCAGCAGCGACGAGGGAGGGCGCGGAAACACCATATATTTT.

The CDR3 here is CASSLEAGVTIEQFF. CDR3 in DNA: TGTGCCAGCAGCCTTGAAGCGGGGGTGACTATTGAGCAGTTCTTC. V and J are TRBV4-2 and TRBJ2-1; 8 nucleotides match TRBD2. Germline CDR1 is LGHNA and CDR2 is YNFKEQ. J lost 9 bases, V lost 4 bases, and 11 bases had no gene match. This CDR3 spans 15 amino acids.

The CDR3: CASSQLPTGAGQPQHF. The CDR3 bases are TGTGCCAGCAGTCAACTACCAACAGGGGCAGGTCAGCCCCAGCATTTT. The chain uses TRBV7-2 and TRBJ1-5; 7 nucleotides line up with TRBD1. CDR1 and CDR2 from the germline V gene are SGHTA and FQGNSA. V lost 6 bases, J lost 6 bases, and 14 bases stayed unmatched. The CDR3 is 16 residues long.

The chain couples TRBV12-5 to TRBJ2-7; 7 positions agree with TRBD2. Trimming at V came to 1 base and at J to 0 bases, leaving 0 bases not matched to a gene. From germline, CDR1 is LGHNT and CDR2 FRNRAP. The CDR3 spans 14 residues. The CDR3 coding sequence is TGTGCTAGTGGTTTGGGCGGGAGCTCCTACGAGCAGTACTTC. Translation: CASGLGGSSYEQYF.

This chain joins TRBV4-1 and TRBJ2-4; D ambiguous. This CDR3 contains 13 residues. Germline loops: CDR1 MGHRA, CDR2 YSYEKL. Deletions cut 1 base from V and 7 bases from J, with 8 bases between. CDR3 DNA sequence: TGCGCCAGCAGCCAAGGCTCCTACAACATTCAGTACTTC. Amino acid sequence: CASSQGSYNIQYF.

V and J are TRBV28 and TRBJ1-3; TRBD1 aligns across 8 bases. V shed 6 bases and J 4 bases; nucleotides not matched to a gene: 2. The CDR3 sequence is 13 residues long. From germline, CDR1 is MDHEN and CDR2 SYDVKM. The CDR3 nucleotides are TGTGCCAGCAGAGGGACAGGCGGAAACACCATATATTTT. Protein product: CASRGTGGNTIYF.

The chain recombines TRBV28 with TRBJ1-6, with D perhaps matching TRBD1 (5 bases). In germline, CDR1 is MDHEN, CDR2 SYDVKM. V was clipped by 3 bases and J by 6 bases, with 12 bases between them. This CDR3 has 15 amino acids. The CDR3 coding sequence is TGTGCCAGCAGTTTTCGGACACTCCGTAATTCACCCCTCCACTTT. Protein: CASSFRTLRNSPLHF.

The gene calls are TRBV29-1 and TRBJ2-7; 9 bases align to TRBD1. This CDR3 is built from 13 residues. J gave up 7 bases and V 4 bases, and 8 bases lay outside the gene matches. Germline V gene lookup returns CDR1 SQVTM and CDR2 ANQGSEA. The CDR3 DNA is TGCAGCGTTGTAGGGGGACAGGGCGGGGAGCAGTACGTC. Protein: CSVVGGQGGEQYV.

The rearrangement joins TRBV15 to TRBJ1-3, with D perhaps matching TRBD1 (6 bases). V was trimmed by 0 bases and J by 4 bases, leaving 10 bases between them. The germline V gene encodes CDR1 LNHNV and CDR2 YYDKDF (reference sequence). The CDR3 contains 15 residues. The CDR3 DNA sequence: TGTGCCACCAGCAGAGATGCAGGGGACGGAAACACCATATATTTT. This sequence encodes CATSRDAGDGNTIYF.

The J gene is TRBJ2-3, the V gene TRBV4-2, with 7 bases lining up with TRBD2. CDR3 size: 17 residues. Trimming cost V 0 bases and J 2 bases; bases outside gene matches: 8. CDR1 is LGHNA and CDR2 is YNFKEQ in the germline V gene. The CDR3 DNA sequence: TGTGCCAGCAGCCAAGATAGGGCGGGGGTGACCACAGATACGCAGTATTTT. It yields the protein CASSQDRAGVTTDTQYF.

The rearrangement uses TRBV24-1 and TRBJ1-2; weak D call: TRBD1 (6 bases). V dropped 3 bases and J dropped 4 bases, with 20 bases sitting between them. The CDR3 runs to 17 residues. CDR1 is KGHDR and CDR2 is SFDVKD in the germline V gene. Here the CDR3 reads CATSDPTTGASSYGYTF. DNA of the CDR3: TGTGCCACCAGTGATCCCACGACAGGAGCCTCTTCCTATGGCTACACCTTC.

J is TRBJ2-3 and V is TRBV11-2, with TRBD2 matching over 12 bases. Germline-derived CDR1 and CDR2 are SGHAT and FQNNGV. Trimming removed 5 bases from V and 5 bases from J; junction bases left unmatched: 11. This CDR3 spans 17 amino acids. The chain's CDR3 is CASSKNPGLAGLDTQYF. CDR3 DNA sequence: TGTGCCAGCAGCAAAAATCCGGGACTAGCGGGTTTAGATACGCAGTATTTT. Full variable domain (remainder filled in from reference TRBV11-2 and TRBJ2-3): EAGVAQSPRYKIIEKRQSVAFWCNPISGHATLYWYQQILGQGPKLLIQFQNNGVVDDSQLPKDRFSAERLKGVDSTLKIQPAKLEDSAVYLCASSKNPGLAGLDTQYFGPGTRLTVL.

J is TRBJ2-5 and V is TRBV14; tentative D call: TRBD1 (6 bases). V lost 4 bases and J 5 bases, leaving 20 bases between the germline ends. The CDR3 totals 16 residues. Germline V gives CDR1 SGHDN, CDR2 FVKESK. CDR3 nucleotides: TGTGCCAGCAGCCGCGAGGACAGAACGGGGATGGAGACCCAGTACTTC. It translates to CASSREDRTGMETQYF. Supplemented by reference TRBV14 and TRBJ2-5, the full variable domain reads EAGVTQFPSHSVIEKGQTVTLRCDPISGHDNLYWYRRVMGKEIKFLLHFVKESKQDESGMPNNRFLAERTGGTYSTLKVQPAELEDSGVYFCASSREDRTGMETQYFGPGTRLLVL.

CDR3 DNA sequence: TGTGCCAGCAGCCCACGGGACAGGTGGCCGGGGACTGAAGCTTTCTTT. Its translation is CASSPRDRWPGTEAFF. V usage is TRBV7-9 and J usage is TRBJ1-1; TRBD1 matches 8 bases. Trimming cost V 5 bases and J 5 bases; bases outside gene matches: 13. CDR3 length equals 16 residues. CDR1 and CDR2 from the germline V gene are SEHNR and FQNEAQ (reference sequence).

The chain recombines TRBV21-1 with TRBJ1-1; the table's TRBD1 call for D was not verified on the DNA. TRBV21-1 counts as a pseudogene. This CDR3 contains 14 residues. The CDR3 nucleotides are TGTGCCAGCAGCAATTTACAGGGGAGGTCTGAAGCTTTCTTT. Translated: CASSNLQGRSEAFF.

The chain links TRBV20-1 to TRBJ2-7; D is unresolved. The CDR3 is 13 residues long. The germline gives CDR1 DFQATT, CDR2 SNEGSKA (reference sequence). V was trimmed by 3 bases and J by 6 bases, leaving 15 bases between them. The CDR3 loop reads CSASASPWSEQYF. Written as DNA, the CDR3 is TGCAGTGCTAGTGCCTCGCCGTGGAGCGAGCAGTACTTC.

This clone turned up a few times. The genes are TRBV7-2 and TRBJ1-4, with 8 bases matching TRBD1. Germline-derived CDR1 and CDR2 are SGHTA and FQGNSA. The CDR3 consists of 18 residues. V shed 5 bases, J shed 0 bases, and the junction held 11 bases outside the gene matches. DNA of the CDR3: TGTGCCAGCAGCCCCGGGACAGGATCCATCGCAACTAATGAAAAACTGTTTTTT. This gives the protein CASSPGTGSIATNEKLFF.

This chain joins TRBV11-2 and TRBJ2-7, with TRBD2 as a possible D gene (5 bases). Germline V lookup: CDR1 SGHAT, CDR2 FQNNGV. The CDR3 is made up of 13 amino acids. Deletions cut 0 bases from V and 7 bases from J, with 10 bases between. The DNA of the CDR3 is TGTGCCAGCAGCTTAGATCTACGGGGAGAGCAGTACTTC. It translates to CASSLDLRGEQYF.

The chain employs TRBV6-5 and TRBJ1-1; 7 bases align to TRBD1. Germline-derived CDR1 and CDR2 are MNHEY and SVGAGI. The CDR3 contains 13 residues. Trimming took 6 bases from V and 8 from J; bases not matched to a gene: 9. CDR3 coding DNA: TGTGCCAGCAGCAAGGGACAGAACCCAGAAGCTTTCTTT. Protein: CASSKGQNPEAFF.

As DNA, the CDR3 is TGTGCCAGCAGCTTTGGGGGACTAGCGGGACTCTCGGAGACCCAGTACTTC. Encoded protein: CASSFGGLAGLSETQYF. The rearrangement links TRBV5-4 to TRBJ2-5, with TRBD2 identical over 13 bases. The CDR3 is made up of 17 amino acids. The junction had 9 bases not matched to a gene; V was cut back by 2 bases and J by 5 bases. Germline values: CDR1 SGHNT, CDR2 YYREEE (reference sequence).

The rearrangement joins TRBV28 to TRBJ1-4; D perhaps matches TRBD1 (5 bases). Trimming left V 6 bases short and J 6 bases short, with 17 bases between. The CDR3 length is 15 residues. Germline CDR1 MDHEN, CDR2 SYDVKM. In DNA form, the CDR3 reads TGTGCCAGCAGACTAGCCGGGGCCGCTGATGAAAAACTGTTTTTT. Translated: CASRLAGAADEKLFF.

This clone was recorded once. V and J are TRBV11-3 and TRBJ2-1; 11 positions agree with TRBD1. Trimming removed 5 bases from V and 2 bases from J; junction bases left unmatched: 5. Germline CDR1 is SGHNT and CDR2 is YENEEA. The CDR3 extends over 16 amino acids. The CDR3 loop is CASSRGGQGAYNEQFF. CDR3 in DNA: TGTGCCAGCAGCCGTGGGGGACAGGGGGCCTACAATGAGCAGTTCTTC.

The table lists this clone with a count of one. This chain joins TRBV7-2 and TRBJ1-3, with 9 bases lining up with TRBD1. V dropped 5 bases and J dropped 0; count of bases not matched to a gene: 5. The germline V gene has CDR1 SGHTA and CDR2 FQGNSA. CDR3 length: 16 amino acids. CDR3 bases: TGTGCCAGCAGCCCAAGACAGGGGGACTCTGGAAACACCATATATTTT. Amino acid sequence: CASSPRQGDSGNTIYF.

The rearrangement links TRBV18 to TRBJ1-3, with a weak D call TRBD1 (6 bases). The ends were cut back, 5 bases at V and 0 bases at J, with 14 bases in the middle. Germline V gene lookup returns CDR1 KGHSH and CDR2 LQKENI. CDR3 length: 16 residues. The CDR3 spells CASSAGTTNSGNTIYF. The CDR3 DNA reads TGTGCCAGCTCAGCCGGGACAACAAACTCTGGAAACACCATATATTTT.